Given below is one TCR beta chain in context. Its target antigen remains unknown. No base-level quality is on record; no much larger clone is a single base apart. Stable Graves' hyperthyroidism was defined as the absence of progression to ophthalmopathy over 18 months of follow-up. Hyperthyroidism patients were aged 18 to 65 years and newly diagnosed, with disease duration of less than 2 months. Any patient with an uncontrolled infection, another autoimmune disease, pregnancy or lactation was excluded. Clinical symptoms, serum thyroxine and TRAb, thyroid ultrasound, and orbital computed tomography formed the basis for the diagnoses. PBMCs were separated from roughly 10 ml of fresh peripheral blood using Ficoll-Paque density gradient centrifugation. Trizol reagent was used to extract total RNA, and RNA quality was then checked on an Agilent 2100 Bioanalyzer. This sample was included in a study of T cells in Graves' hyperthyroidism and ophthalmopathy (dated by TCRdb to the late 2010s). The study in broad terms: Peripheral blood samples were taken at the time of initial diagnosis, prior to any treatment. To identify distinguishing TCR V-J signatures, a discovery cohort of 95 to 100 patients was used, comprising 43 with Graves' ophthalmopathy and 57 with stable Graves' hyperthyroidism. Prospective prediction of ophthalmopathy was tested in an independent validation cohort of under 20 hyperthyroidism patients and 15 to 17 patients who later progressed to ophthalmopathy. The 75 to 100 discovery patients were divided at random into training and test sets in a 7:3 ratio. In addition, the study compared T-cell repertoires in thyroid tissue and in blood from roughly six Graves' hyperthyroidism patients. Following sampling, methimazole starting at 30 mg daily was given to hyperthyroidism patients, and high-dose intravenous methylprednisolone was given to ophthalmopathy patients. The paper reports TCR Vbeta CDR3 sequencing of some 140 peripheral blood samples: approximately 43 ophthalmopathy, under 80 hyperthyroidism and about 17 progressor patients.

The paper's findings and limits, for the study overall: Most expanded thyroid clonotypes (frequency above 0.001) were also found in blood, which suggests that blood repertoires may mirror thyroid immune responses. No statistical method was used to fix the sample size in advance, and group allocation was not hidden from the investigators. During validation, the model predicted progression to ophthalmopathy a median of approximately 6.5 months ahead of onset, with roughly 65% sensitivity and about 75% specificity. A model built on a 13 V-J signature distinguished ophthalmopathy from stable hyperthyroidism, reaching roughly 88% sensitivity and around 81% specificity in cross-validation and 80%/75% in testing.

Amplification of TCR beta CDR3 regions was carried out from RNA transcripts. A first-round RT-PCR of the TCR CDR3 used the HTBI primer set with the Qiagen OneStep RT-PCR kit. The libraries were constructed in a second round of multiplex PCR and then size-selected and purified. Libraries were sequenced paired-end with 100 bp reads on an Illumina HiSeq2000. Per the source publication's procedure: Raw data were processed with SOAPnuke, discarding reads with adapters, uncalled bases, mean Phred below 15, or no exact constant-primer or identifier match. High-quality paired reads were merged using COPE v1.2.5, and each unique nucleotide sequence was defined as a clonotype. MiTCR v1.1 was used to align the clonotypes against IMGT TRBV, TRBD and TRBJ reference segments. Only V-J combinations with frequency above 0.0001, covering 99% to 99.2% of repertoires, were analysed. The TCS score was defined as F50 (clonal expansion) divided by E x V (chaos), with BLOSUM62-based TCRdist calculated between CDR3 peptides within each V-J. Welch's t-statistics and random forest reduced some 510 V-J features to 13, which were used in a naive Bayes classifier (R e1071). Thyroid-blood repertoire similarity was quantified with the Morisita-Horn index. TCRdb reprocessed the public reads (quality trimming at Q25 with fastp, clone calling with MiXCR) and kept in-frame beta chains. Rows with one shared CDR3 protein collapse into an entry with the most common genes and DNA. TCRdb's processing, not the authors', yielded these V and J calls. Recorded for this sample are hundreds of thousands of distinct CDR3 sequences; about 35% of them occurred a single time. The top ten clonotypes cover around 30% of the sample.

From cysteine to phenylalanine, the CDR3 is 10 amino acids long. Of all the DNA, just the CDR3 is kept, 30 bases in frame from base 1. As encoded in the germline V gene, CDR1 is ENHRY while CDR2 is SYGVKD. V loses 8 bases, J loses 9 bases, and the germline ends lie 8 bases apart. This TCR was recovered from a woman between 35 and 50 years old with Graves' hyperthyroidism. The sequenced sample was blood. The V and J segments used are TRBV10-3 and TRBJ2-1; the best D guess is TRBD1, with 6 bases matching. At the DNA level, the sequence is TGTGCCATCGGACAGATTGAGCAGTTCTTC. This sequence encodes CAIGQIEQFF.